This is a list of T cell receptor beta chains from one sample in a study of OX40 agonist ivuxolimab in advanced cancers. Some clones are missing from TCRdb's copy, which holds only in-frame ones; the method was immunoSEQ multiplex PCR. The table records fewer than 18,000 clones, 70% of them present only once. The sequences come from CD4+ or CD8+ T cells sorted from blood, collected in a trial of the OX40 agonist ivuxolimab. The receptors were sampled from an adult with an advanced solid tumor such as melanoma, head and neck, liver or kidney cancer. Each CDR3 is given with its conserved first and last residue. The D gene is left open where the match is weak. Clone size, where shown, is once, few, many, or a class for clones that have expanded.

>NA|TRBV10-1|NA|TRBJ2-1
CASSETTYYNEQFF
TGCGCCAGCAGTGAAACTACCTACTACAATGAGCAGTTCTTC
>TRBD2|TRBV11-2|NA|TRBJ2-7
CASSFSSGRAVAYEQYF
TGTGCCAGCAGCTTTTCTAGCGGGAGGGCCGTCGCCTACGAGCAGTACTTC
>TRBD2|TRBV5-6|NA|TRBJ2-1
CASRPGLAGADEQFF
TGTGCCAGCAGGCCCGGACTAGCGGGAGCGGATGAGCAGTTCTTC
>NA|TRBV19|once|TRBJ1-1
CASSLRTLMNTEAFF
TGTGCCAGTAGTCTAAGGACACTAATGAACACTGAAGCTTTCTTT
>TRBD1|TRBV27|NA|TRBJ2-7
CASSSGTEIYEQYF
TGTGCCAGCAGTTCCGGGACAGAGATCTACGAGCAGTACTTC
>NA|TRBV2|NA|TRBJ1-1
CASRDGGTEAFF
TGTGCCAGCAGGGACGGCGGCACTGAAGCTTTCTTT
>NA|TRBV5-5|NA|TRBJ1-5
CASSLSERHQPQHF
TGTGCCAGCAGCTTGTCGGAAAGGCATCAGCCCCAGCATTTT
>NA|TRBV29-1|few|TRBJ2-1
CSVLGGSGTHSYNEQFF
TGCAGCGTTTTGGGGGGTTCCGGGACACACTCCTACAATGAGCAGTTCTTC
>NA|TRBV9|few|TRBJ2-7
CASSVSWEAGYEQYF
TGTGCCAGCAGCGTAAGTTGGGAGGCGGGCTACGAGCAGTACTTC
>NA|TRBV7-9|NA|TRBJ2-1
CASKGLTLYNEQFF
TGTGCCAGCAAGGGACTCACCTTGTACAATGAGCAGTTCTTC
>TRBD2|TRBV7-3|few|TRBJ2-5
CASSLGLLAGQETQYF
TGTGCCAGCAGCTTGGGACTTCTAGCGGGGCAAGAGACCCAGTACTTC
>TRBD2|TRBV27|NA|TRBJ2-4
CASSPITGGKNIQYF
TGTGCCAGCAGTCCCATCACGGGAGGCAAAAACATTCAGTACTTC
>TRBD1|TRBV9|NA|TRBJ2-3
CASSPYGTGFADTQYF
TGTGCCAGCAGCCCTTACGGGACAGGGTTTGCAGATACGCAGTATTTT
>TRBD1|TRBV19|NA|TRBJ2-5
CASSHTGEETQYF
TGTGCCAGTAGTCATACAGGGGAAGAGACCCAGTACTTC
>NA|TRBV6-1|few|TRBJ2-1
CASTPWTSSYNEQFF
TGTGCCAGCACCCCTTGGACGAGCTCCTACAATGAGCAGTTCTTC
>NA|TRBV5-6|NA|TRBJ2-7
CASSLTSTYEQYF
TGTGCCAGCAGCTTGACTAGCACCTACGAGCAGTACTTC
>NA|TRBV5-4|few|TRBJ2-1
CASSPSSATYNEQFF
TGTGCCAGCAGCCCCTCCTCGGCAACCTACAATGAGCAGTTCTTC
>NA|TRBV5-8|NA|TRBJ2-1
CASSSVSYGVNNEQFF
TGTGCCAGCAGCTCCGTCTCCTACGGGGTTAACAATGAGCAGTTCTTC
>TRBD1|TRBV4-1|NA|TRBJ2-7
CASSLTGDSSYEQYF
TGCGCCAGCAGCCTCACAGGGGACAGCTCCTACGAGCAGTACTTC
>TRBD2|TRBV27|NA|TRBJ2-7
CASSSSGSPSYEQYF
TGTGCCAGCAGTTCTAGCGGCTCCCCCTCCTACGAGCAGTACTTC
>TRBD2|TRBV27|few|TRBJ2-7
CASSPQTSGSYEQYF
TGTGCCAGCAGTCCACAGACTAGCGGGAGCTACGAGCAGTACTTC
>TRBD2|TRBV4-1|NA|TRBJ2-7
CASSQGPLLAEIPYEQYF
TGCGCCAGCAGCCAGGGGCCCCTTCTAGCGGAGATTCCCTACGAGCAGTACTTC
>NA|TRBV5-5|few|TRBJ1-1
CASSLAWRVNTEAFF
TGTGCCAGCAGCTTGGCCTGGAGGGTGAACACTGAAGCTTTCTTT
>NA|TRBV28|few|TRBJ2-3
CASTPYGTITDTQYF
TGTGCCAGCACACCCTATGGCACCATCACAGATACGCAGTATTTT
>NA|TRBV5-4|few|TRBJ2-2
CASSWGESGELFF
TGTGCCAGCAGCTGGGGGGAGAGCGGGGAGCTGTTTTTT
>TRBD2|TRBV6-1|NA|TRBJ2-7
CASSTLAAEQYF
TGTGCCAGCAGTACTCTAGCGGCCGAGCAGTACTTC
>TRBD1|TRBV7-6|NA|TRBJ2-7
CASSLGTGSYEQYF
TGTGCCAGCAGCTTAGGGACAGGTTCGTACGAGCAGTACTTC
>NA|TRBV4-1|NA|TRBJ1-3
CASSQDGGLGGNTIYF
TGCGCCAGCAGCCAAGATGGGGGGCTGGGTGGAAACACCATATATTTT
>NA|TRBV19|NA|TRBJ2-1
CASSIKKAESYNEQFF
TGTGCCAGTAGTATAAAGAAGGCGGAATCCTACAATGAGCAGTTCTTC
>TRBD1|TRBV5-1|NA|TRBJ1-2
CASSLVGTGDYGYTF
TGCGCCAGCAGCTTGGTTGGGACAGGAGACTATGGCTACACCTTC
>TRBD2|TRBV5-1|NA|TRBJ2-1
CASSPPASGSGDEQFF
TGCGCCAGCAGCCCTCCGGCTAGCGGGAGTGGAGATGAGCAGTTCTTC
>NA|TRBV30|NA|TRBJ1-1
CAWSSGTNTEAFF
TGTGCCTGGAGTTCTGGGACAAACACTGAAGCTTTCTTT
>NA|TRBV11-2|NA|TRBJ2-7
CASSLLYEQYF
TGTGCCAGCAGCTTACTGTACGAGCAGTACTTC
>NA|TRBV4-1|NA|TRBJ1-1
CASSRGTEAFF
TGCGCCAGCAGCCGAGGAACTGAAGCTTTCTTT
>NA|TRBV27|NA|TRBJ2-7
CASSLGGSGPYEQYF
TGTGCCAGCAGTTTAGGTGGGAGCGGGCCCTACGAGCAGTACTTC
>NA|TRBV11-2|NA|TRBJ2-1
CASSLGGSEYNEQFF
TGTGCCAGCAGCTTAGGCGGTAGTGAGTACAATGAGCAGTTCTTC
>NA|TRBV19|NA|TRBJ1-5
CASSRSGNSNQPQHF
TGTGCCAGTAGTCGATCCGGCAATAGCAATCAGCCCCAGCATTTT
>NA|TRBV9|NA|TRBJ1-5
CASSASPGQPQHF
TGTGCCAGCAGCGCCTCACCCGGTCAGCCCCAGCATTTT
>NA|TRBV10-3|NA|TRBJ2-7
CAISEPEGPRGEQYF
TGTGCCATCAGTGAGCCGGAAGGTCCCCGGGGCGAGCAGTACTTC
>TRBD2|TRBV29-1|NA|TRBJ2-7
CSVAGLAGASLLYEQYF
TGCAGCGTTGCGGGACTAGCGGGAGCTTCCCTTCTCTACGAGCAGTACTTC
>TRBD1|TRBV5-5|NA|TRBJ2-3
CASSPWDSSTDTQYF
TGTGCCAGCAGCCCTTGGGACAGTAGCACAGATACGCAGTATTTT
>NA|TRBV9|NA|TRBJ2-7
CASSLTPGAHEQYF
TGTGCCAGCAGCCTAACGCCGGGGGCCCACGAGCAGTACTTC
>TRBD2|TRBV11-3|NA|TRBJ2-7
CASSLVSGTSYEQYF
TGTGCCAGCAGCTTAGTTAGCGGGACCTCCTACGAGCAGTACTTC
>NA|TRBV10-2|NA|TRBJ2-7
CASHSGAYEQYF
TGCGCCAGCCATAGCGGCGCCTACGAGCAGTACTTC
>TRBD2|TRBV5-1|once|TRBJ2-7
CASSLRGGYEQYF
TGCGCCAGCAGCTTACGGGGGGGTTACGAGCAGTACTTC
>NA|TRBV27|NA|TRBJ1-1
CASSDWGGNTEAFF
TGTGCCAGCAGCGACTGGGGAGGGAACACTGAAGCTTTCTTT